One sample yielded the 18 T cell receptor beta chains listed below, sequenced in a study of blood T cells in healthy people across ages. The use of a sample-barcoded 5' primer and a J-beta primer mix characterized a second PCR of roughly 6 to 11 cycles. Each CDR3 protein is one row after TCRdb ran MiXCR on the 5' RACE reads. The table includes about 670,000 distinct CDR3 sequences, less than 45% detected once. The sequencing input was blood. These receptors were taken from a man at least 80 years old in good health.

This chain uses TRBV3-1 with TRBJ2-7, with TRBD2 matching over 16 bases. The length of the CDR3 is 16 residues. Germline CDR1 is LGHDT and CDR2 is YNNKEL (reference sequence). Germline trimming cut 3 bases from V and 8 bases from J; bases unmatched to any gene: 7. CDR3 amino acids: CASSQGLAGGQTQQYF. DNA of the CDR3: TGTGCCAGCAGCCAGGGACTAGCGGGAGGGCAGACCCAGCAGTACTTC.

This clonotype showed up many times. This chain's CDR3 is CASSPGLDHGYTF. The CDR3 DNA follows: TGTGCCAGCAGCCCTGGACTCGATCATGGCTACACCTTC. This rearrangement joins TRBV11-1 to TRBJ1-2; no firm D call. Per germline, CDR1 SGHAT and CDR2 FQDESV (reference sequence). This CDR3 is built from 13 residues. Trimming stripped 5 bases from V and 6 bases from J, with 13 bases between.

V usage is TRBV12-3 or TRBV12-4 and J usage is TRBJ2-7; 8 bases agree with TRBD1. This CDR3 spans 15 amino acids. With 5 bases clipped from V and 4 bases from J, the junction kept 10 bases outside the gene matches. This chain's CDR3 is CASSLGQGFRYEQYF. CDR3 nucleotide sequence: TGTGCCAGCAGTCTCGGACAGGGCTTTAGGTACGAGCAGTACTTC.

In its sample, this clonotype was seen a few times. The chain combines TRBV29-1 with TRBJ1-1, with D perhaps matching TRBD1 (6 bases). Germline V gene data show CDR1 as SQVTM and CDR2 as ANQGSEA. The CDR3 runs 14 residues. The V end lost 6 bases, the J end lost 1 base, and 15 bases lay between the germline ends. The CDR3 DNA reads as TGCAGCGTGGGAAGACGACAGGAGAACACTGAAGCTTTCTTT. It is translated as CSVGRRQENTEAFF. Together with reference TRBV29-1 and TRBJ1-1, the CDR3 gives the full variable domain: SAVISQKPSRDICQRGTSLTIQCQVDSQVTMMFWYRQQPGQSLTLIATANQGSEATYESGFVIDKFPISRPNLTFSTLTVSNMSPEDSSIYLCSVGRRQENTEAFFGQGTRLTVV.

This clonotype was recorded a few times. The chain combines TRBV7-2 with TRBJ1-2; D remains unclear. Trimming took off 3 bases at V and 6 bases at J, with 14 bases between the two ends. Germline CDR1 SGHTA, CDR2 FQGNSA. The CDR3 sequence is 14 residues long. In DNA form, the CDR3 reads TGTGCCAGCAGCTTCACAGCCCCCGGGGATGGCTACACCTTC. Amino acid sequence: CASSFTAPGDGYTF.

CDR3 region: CASTRQGADYGYTF. The CDR3, as DNA: TGTGCCAGCACCCGACAGGGGGCGGACTATGGCTACACCTTC. This chain connects TRBV2 to TRBJ1-2; 10 bases line up with TRBD1. J gave up 3 bases and V 7 bases, and 5 bases lay outside the gene matches. The CDR3 loop spans 14 amino acids. CDR1 is SNHLY, CDR2 FYNNEI, per germline.

J is TRBJ2-2 and V is TRBV6-2 or TRBV6-3, with a weak D call TRBD1 (5 bases). This CDR3 region has 16 residues. Germline V gives CDR1 MNHEY, CDR2 SVGEGT. V lost 5 bases and J lost 9, with 22 bases in between. The CDR3 DNA reads TGTGCCAGCAGTCTCTCCCCACAGGAATTAACCCGGGAGCTGTTTTTT. Translated: CASSLSPQELTRELFF.

The chain links TRBV20-1 to TRBJ1-5; 8 bases are a match to TRBD1. This CDR3 region has 13 residues. Per the germline V gene, CDR1 is DFQATT and CDR2 is SNEGSKA (reference sequence). The trim removed 5 bases at V and 6 bases at J, leaving 6 bases unmatched. The CDR3 DNA is TGCAGTGCTGTAGACAGGGGAGGTCAGCCCCAGCATTTT. This gives the protein CSAVDRGGQPQHF.

There are many counts of this clonotype. This chain joins TRBV20-1 and TRBJ2-5, with no clear D. Trimming stripped 3 bases from V and 0 bases from J, with 8 bases between. The CDR3 is 13 amino acids. CDR1 DFQATT and CDR2 SNEGSKA come from the germline V gene (reference sequence). The CDR3 protein is CSASLRNQETQYF. DNA of the CDR3: TGCAGTGCTAGCCTCCGGAACCAAGAGACCCAGTACTTC.

This clonotype is a singleton in its sample. V usage is TRBV6-2 or TRBV6-3 and J usage is TRBJ2-1; D is perhaps TRBD1 or TRBD2 (6 bases each). Near its end, the DNA agrees better with TRBJ2-7, so the J call may be wrong. The germline V gene has CDR1 MNHEY and CDR2 SVGEGT. The CDR3 sequence is 14 residues long. CDR3 nucleotides: TGTGCCAGCAGTTACGCGTTACAGGGAGGCGAGCAGTACTTC. Protein product: CASSYALQGGEQYF.

The chain joins TRBV28 to TRBJ2-7, with a tentative D call TRBD2 (5 bases). V was clipped by 8 bases and J by 0 bases, with 14 bases between them. The V gene's germline CDR1 is MDHEN and CDR2 SYDVKM. The CDR3 extends over 14 amino acids. DNA of the CDR3: TGTGCCAGCGCACGGAGCGGAAACTCCTACGAGCAGTACTTC. Its translation is CASARSGNSYEQYF.

There are a few counts of this clonotype. The chain carries TRBV30 and TRBJ2-6; the match to TRBD2 covers 7 bases. V dropped 4 bases and J dropped 5; count of bases not matched to a gene: 8. Germline V lookup: CDR1 GTSNPN, CDR2 SVGIG (reference sequence). There are 15 residues in the CDR3. CDR3 residues: CAWTKGGSRANVLTF. The CDR3 region has the DNA TGTGCCTGGACCAAGGGAGGGTCGCGGGCCAACGTCCTGACTTTC.

The chain recombines TRBV24-1 with TRBJ1-1; D ambiguous. Trimming took off 5 bases at V and 1 base at J, with 7 bases between the two ends. This CDR3 region has 13 residues. From germline, CDR1 is KGHDR and CDR2 SFDVKD. The DNA of the CDR3 is TGTGCCACCAGTGGACACCAGAACACTGAAGCTTTCTTT. Amino acids: CATSGHQNTEAFF.

The rearrangement links TRBV19 to TRBJ2-5, with D maybe TRBD2 (6 bases). The CDR3 contains 14 residues. Germline CDR1 and CDR2: LNHDA and SQIVND (reference sequence). The V end lost 5 bases, the J end lost 1 base, and 11 bases lay between the germline ends. In DNA, the CDR3 is TGTGCCAGTAGTGGCGGCGGGACCCAAGAGACCCAGTACTTC. This translates into CASSGGGTQETQYF. The whole variable domain, filled in from reference TRBV19 and TRBJ2-5, reads DGGITQSPKYLFRKEGQNVTLSCEQNLNHDAMYWYRQDPGQGLRLIYYSQIVNDFQKGDIAEGYSVSREKKESFPLTVTSAQKNPTAFYLCASSGGGTQETQYFGPGTRLLVL.

Concerning this clonotype itself: Since a much larger clone is just one base distant, this may be a read error. The chain joins TRBV11-2 to TRBJ2-5, with D unclear. Germline V lookup: CDR1 SGHAT, CDR2 FQNNGV. V was cut by 8 bases and J by 2 bases, with 24 bases left in between. The CDR3 extends over 17 amino acids. The CDR3 loop is CASGSGTKRQPQETQYF. CDR3 DNA sequence: TGTGCCAGCGGCTCCGGAACAAAAAGACAACCGCAAGAGACCCAGTACTTC.

The rearrangement uses TRBV10-3 and TRBJ2-1; 7 nucleotides align to TRBD2. V lost 8 bases and J lost 0; bases outside the gene matches: 4. CDR3 length equals 14 residues. The germline gives CDR1 ENHRY, CDR2 SYGVKD. The CDR3 reads CAIDRGSSYNEQFF. The CDR3 DNA sequence: TGTGCCATCGATCGCGGGAGCTCCTACAATGAGCAGTTCTTC.

The chain uses TRBV2 and TRBJ2-1, with 7 bases fitting TRBD2. CDR1 SNHLY and CDR2 FYNNEI come from the germline V gene. The CDR3 extends over 15 amino acids. V lost 3 bases and J lost 10; bases outside the gene matches: 12. The CDR3 bases are TGTGCCAGCAGTGACATCCTCCCCGGGGACTACGAGCAGTTCTTC. It translates to CASSDILPGDYEQFF.

The chain combines TRBV30 with TRBJ1-1; 8 nucleotides match TRBD1. This CDR3 is built from 13 residues. V lost 7 bases, J lost 0 bases, and 4 bases stayed unmatched. From germline, CDR1 is GTSNPN and CDR2 SVGIG (reference sequence). CDR3 DNA sequence: TGTGCCTCCTGGACAGGGATGAACACTGAAGCTTTCTTT. This gives the protein CASWTGMNTEAFF.